This record covers a single TCR beta chain. Per germline, CDR1 LGHNA and CDR2 YSLEER. The V gene end was trimmed by 0 bases and the J gene end by 7 bases; junction bases not matched to a gene: 14. The CDR3 loop spans 17 amino acids. Authors' methods: Reference gene primer amplification gave estimated nucleated cell counts. Method: immunoSEQ multiplex PCR; TCRdb's copy keeps in-frame clones and lacks some. V and J calls and clone size are given by that table; D and trimming were obtained from the DNA. In the table there are 150,000 to 200,000 clones, around 82% of which are singletons. The data were taken from a study of blood T cell repertoires in COVID-19. Study overall: There were acute and convalescent COVID-19 samples, and they came from the United States, Italy and Spain.

The participants were between about 18 and 95 years old and came from 24 US areas. Researchers sorted participants into cohorts using their self-reported clinical history. This receptor was obtained from a woman between 55 and 75 years old with acute COVID-19. The chain combines TRBV4-3 with TRBJ1-2; TRBD1 matches 7 bases. The sample taken for sequencing was PBMCs or T cells enriched from blood (not recorded which). CDR3: CASSQDLAGGTAPGYTF. CDR3 bases: TGCGCCAGCAGCCAAGATCTAGCGGGTGGGACAGCGCCTGGCTACACCTTC.